The 19 T cell receptor beta chains in this list originate from one sample, sequenced in a study of cytomegalovirus exposure and HLA in healthy donors. In the PCR, 60 Vbeta and 13 Jbeta primers were used. Sequencing used immunoSEQ multiplex PCR; TCRdb keeps in-frame clones, though not all of them. The sample yields some 98,000 clones, around a tenth seen once. Sequencing was performed on PBMCs. The receptors were sampled from a man in his forties or fifties in good health and CMV-seropositive.

This rearrangement joins TRBV27 to TRBJ1-1; a possible D gene is TRBD1 (6 bases). This CDR3 spans 12 amino acids. Trimming shortened V by 6 bases and J by 8 bases, and 13 bases separated the two germline ends. Germline V gives CDR1 MNHEY, CDR2 SMNVEV (reference sequence). CDR3 coding DNA: TGTGCCAGCAGCTACCCGACAGGCGAAGCTTTCTTT. This gives the protein CASSYPTGEAFF.

At least ten counts were recorded for this clone. The chain is built from TRBV19 and TRBJ1-1; D unresolved. Trimming took off 6 bases at V and 5 bases at J, with 22 bases between the two ends. The CDR3 extends over 16 amino acids. Germline CDR1 is LNHDA and CDR2 is SQIVND (reference sequence). In DNA form, the CDR3 reads TGTGCCAGTAGGCGAGGCGGTATCAACTCGAGAACTGAAGCTTTCTTT. Its translation is CASRRGGINSRTEAFF. Full variable domain (outside the CDR3, taken from reference TRBV19 and TRBJ1-1): DGGITQSPKYLFRKEGQNVTLSCEQNLNHDAMYWYRQDPGQGLRLIYYSQIVNDFQKGDIAEGYSVSREKKESFPLTVTSAQKNPTAFYLCASRRGGINSRTEAFFGQGTRLTVV.

The V and J genes are TRBV9 and TRBJ1-1; no clear D. V lost 0 bases to trimming and J lost 2 bases, with 17 bases between them. CDR3 length: 17 amino acids. Germline lookup yields CDR1 SGDLS and CDR2 YYNGEE. The CDR3 region has the DNA TGTGCCAGCAGCGTAGGGGAGGGTTTGACTTTAAACACTGAAGCTTTCTTT. Amino acids: CASSVGEGLTLNTEAFF.

This clone was found a few times. The chain recombines TRBV4-2 with TRBJ2-1; 8 nucleotides agree with TRBD2. The J segment lost 0 bases and the V segment lost 0 bases, leaving 4 bases of the junction unmatched. Germline V gene sequence: CDR1 LGHNA, CDR2 YNFKEQ. The length of the CDR3 is 17 residues. The CDR3 DNA reads as TGTGCCAGCAGCCAAGATCCTGGACTAGCCTCCTACAATGAGCAGTTCTTC. Translating it yields CASSQDPGLASYNEQFF.

V usage is TRBV25-1 and J usage is TRBJ1-2; a possible D gene is TRBD1 (5 bases). Trimming removed 6 bases at V and 8 bases at J, with 22 bases between. Germline V lookup: CDR1 MGHDK, CDR2 SYGVNS. CDR3 size: 15 residues. The CDR3 loop is CASRAPGTGGGGYTF. The DNA for the CDR3 is TGTGCCAGCAGAGCTCCCGGGACTGGGGGGGGAGGCTACACCTTC.

The genes are TRBV4-3 and TRBJ2-1; D perhaps matches TRBD2 (5 bases). Germline CDR1 reads LGHNA; CDR2 reads YSLEER. The ends were cut back, 0 bases at V and 5 bases at J, with 20 bases in the middle. CDR3 length equals 18 residues. In DNA form, the CDR3 reads TGCGCCAGCAGCCAAGATCGTCCAGGACCGGGGTATGACAATGAGCAGTTCTTC. Protein product: CASSQDRPGPGYDNEQFF.

This clone was detected a few times. This specimen includes other DNA sequences encoding the same CDR3. The V and J genes are TRBV5-1 and TRBJ1-1; 8 positions match TRBD1. The CDR3 consists of 13 residues. The germline V gene encodes CDR1 SGHRS and CDR2 YFSETQ. J was trimmed by 5 bases and V by 4 bases; bases with no gene match: 4. The CDR3 region is CASSLDRGTEAFF. The CDR3 DNA follows: TGCGCCAGCAGCCTTGACAGGGGAACTGAAGCTTTCTTT.

V is TRBV18 and J is TRBJ1-4; D is perhaps TRBD1 (5 bases). The CDR3 is made up of 13 amino acids. V lost 3 bases to trimming and J lost 5 bases, with 7 bases between them. The germline V gene encodes CDR1 KGHSH and CDR2 LQKENI. Written as DNA, the CDR3 is TGTGCCAGCTCACCCGACAGAAATGAAAAACTGTTTTTT. It specifies CASSPDRNEKLFF.

In its sample, this clone was seen a few times. The chain couples TRBV5-1 to TRBJ1-6, with TRBD1 identical over 7 bases. Germline V gene sequence: CDR1 SGHRS, CDR2 YFSETQ. CDR3 length: 16 residues. V lost 1 base and J lost 9; bases outside the gene matches: 10. The CDR3 is CASSLIRQGYGSPLHF. CDR3 DNA sequence: TGCGCCAGCAGCTTGATCCGACAGGGTTACGGTTCACCCCTCCACTTT.

The V gene is TRBV6-7, the J gene TRBJ1-5; 10 nucleotides match TRBD1. TRBV6-7 counts as an open reading frame of uncertain function. This CDR3 spans 19 amino acids. After removal of 6 bases from V and 5 bases from J, the junction contained 19 bases not matched to a gene. CDR3 residues: CASRPDMGSGQGQDQPQHF. CDR3 DNA: TGTGCCAGCAGGCCCGATATGGGTTCGGGACAGGGGCAGGATCAGCCCCAGCATTTT.

This clone showed up just a few times. The chain is built from TRBV12-5 and TRBJ2-7; a weak D match, TRBD2 (5 bases). This CDR3 region has 12 residues. V was trimmed by 3 bases and J by 6 bases, leaving 9 bases between them. Germline values: CDR1 LGHNT, CDR2 FRNRAP. CDR3 in DNA: TGTGCTAGTGGTTTTCGGGAAGGCGAGCAGTACTTC. Translating gives CASGFREGEQYF.

J is TRBJ2-5 and V is TRBV9, with D unresolved. CDR1 is SGDLS, CDR2 YYNGEE, per germline. The V gene lost 4 bases and the J gene lost 7 bases, with 14 bases spanning the gap. This CDR3 has 13 residues. CDR3 bases: TGTGCCAGCAGCTATACGGTCGCCGGGACCCAGTACTTC. It encodes CASSYTVAGTQYF.

Points on this clone: Other DNA sequences in this specimen translate into the identical CDR3. V and J are TRBV5-6 and TRBJ2-7; the match to TRBD1 covers 10 bases. V lost 5 bases and J lost 6; bases outside the gene matches: 14. The CDR3 is made up of 16 amino acids. CDR1 is SGHDT, CDR2 YYEEEE, per germline. The CDR3 DNA sequence: TGTGCCAGCAGTTTCGCCCGGACAGGGGGTTATGCCGAGCAGTACTTC. It encodes CASSFARTGGYAEQYF. Looking up the rest from reference TRBV5-6 and TRBJ2-7 gives the full variable domain: DAGVTQSPTHLIKTRGQQVTLRCSPKSGHDTVSWYQQALGQGPQFIFQYYEEEERQRGNFPDRFSGHQFPNYSSELNVNALLLGDSALYLCASSFARTGGYAEQYFGPGTRLTVT.

The chain recombines TRBV7-2 with TRBJ2-7; TRBD2 agrees at 10 bases. CDR3 length: 14 residues. Germline V gene sequence: CDR1 SGHTA, CDR2 FQGNSA. With V trimmed by 3 bases and J by 2 bases, 1 base remained unmatched. CDR3: CASSFGLAAYEQYF. CDR3 sequence (DNA): TGTGCCAGCAGCTTCGGACTAGCGGCCTACGAGCAGTACTTC.

This clone was picked up a small number of times. This chain uses TRBV5-5 with TRBJ2-3; TRBD2 agrees at 12 bases. V lost 5 bases and J lost 2; bases outside the gene matches: 6. Germline CDR1 and CDR2: SGHKS and YYEKEE (reference sequence). This CDR3 has 16 residues. Here the CDR3 reads CASRTGTSGFTDTQYF. CDR3 nucleotides: TGTGCCAGCAGGACCGGGACTAGCGGGTTCACAGATACGCAGTATTTT.

This rearrangement joins TRBV27 to TRBJ2-1; maybe TRBD1 (6 bases). V dropped 6 bases and J dropped 8 bases, with 23 bases sitting between them. This CDR3 spans 16 amino acids. The germline V gene encodes CDR1 MNHEY and CDR2 SMNVEV (reference sequence). In DNA form, the CDR3 reads TGTGCCAGCAGCCTATGGCCAGGGGCCGCAGGGCATGAGCAGTTCTTC. Residues: CASSLWPGAAGHEQFF.

The chain recombines TRBV27 with TRBJ2-7, with 7 bases fitting TRBD1. The CDR3 spans 16 residues. Per the germline V gene, CDR1 is MNHEY and CDR2 is SMNVEV (reference sequence). The junction had 5 bases not matched to a gene; V was cut back by 0 bases and J by 0 bases. The DNA of the CDR3 is TGTGCCAGCAGTTTATCGGGGGACAGCATCTCCTACGAGCAGTACTTC. Its translation is CASSLSGDSISYEQYF.

This clone has a handful of counts. CDR3 sequence (DNA): TGCGCCAGCAGGGCTACAGAGTCCTATGGCTACACCTTC. Translated, it gives CASRATESYGYTF. The chain combines TRBV5-1 with TRBJ1-2; D remains unclear. There are 13 residues in the CDR3. Between the trimmed V and J ends, which lost 5 bases and 4 bases, there was a span of 12 bases. Germline V CDR1 and CDR2: SGHRS, YFSETQ.

V usage is TRBV5-6 and J usage is TRBJ1-4; 9 bases align to TRBD1. V was clipped by 0 bases and J by 3 bases; unmatched bases: 9. This CDR3 contains 18 residues. Per germline, CDR1 SGHDT and CDR2 YYEEEE. The CDR3 bases are TGTGCCAGCAGCTTGGGAGCCGGGACAGGGATATCTAATGAAAAACTGTTTTTT. Its translation: CASSLGAGTGISNEKLFF.